This T cell receptor beta chain was identified in a study of blood T cell repertoires in COVID-19. Study-wide background: PBMCs, B-cell-depleted T cells, or T cells were the source of the cDNA or gDNA that made up the material.

The trim removed 3 bases at V and 5 bases at J, leaving 13 bases unmatched. The CDR3 has 17 amino acids. Germline CDR1 is SGHKS and CDR2 is YYEKEE (reference sequence). In the original workflow: Reference gene primer amplification gave nucleated cell count estimates. The method was immunoSEQ multiplex PCR; TCRdb's version includes in-frame clones alone and lacks a portion of them. The V and J calls and clone size come from that table; D and trimming were worked out from the DNA. The sample includes almost 400,000 clones, approximately 87% seen only once; the top ten take 2.3%. Seattle's cohort entered during active infection and was followed longitudinally.

What was sequenced was peripheral blood. The receptor's source is a woman aged 60-70 years with COVID-19, enrolled during active disease. The V gene is TRBV5-5, the J gene TRBJ1-1; TRBD1 aligns across 10 bases. In nucleotides, the CDR3 is TGTGCCAGCAGCTCCCCACCGGGACAGGGGAAAAAAACTGAAGCTTTCTTT. It yields the protein CASSSPPGQGKKTEAFF.